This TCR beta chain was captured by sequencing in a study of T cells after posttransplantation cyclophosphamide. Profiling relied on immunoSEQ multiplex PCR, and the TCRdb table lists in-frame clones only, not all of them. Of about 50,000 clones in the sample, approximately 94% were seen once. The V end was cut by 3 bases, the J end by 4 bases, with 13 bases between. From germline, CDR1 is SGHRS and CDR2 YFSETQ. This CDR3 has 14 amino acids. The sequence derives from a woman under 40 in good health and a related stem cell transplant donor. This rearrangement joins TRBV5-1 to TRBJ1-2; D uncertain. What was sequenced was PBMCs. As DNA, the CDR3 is TGCGCCAGCAGCTCTGAGGTGGATAGCTATGGCTACACCTTC. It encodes CASSSEVDSYGYTF.